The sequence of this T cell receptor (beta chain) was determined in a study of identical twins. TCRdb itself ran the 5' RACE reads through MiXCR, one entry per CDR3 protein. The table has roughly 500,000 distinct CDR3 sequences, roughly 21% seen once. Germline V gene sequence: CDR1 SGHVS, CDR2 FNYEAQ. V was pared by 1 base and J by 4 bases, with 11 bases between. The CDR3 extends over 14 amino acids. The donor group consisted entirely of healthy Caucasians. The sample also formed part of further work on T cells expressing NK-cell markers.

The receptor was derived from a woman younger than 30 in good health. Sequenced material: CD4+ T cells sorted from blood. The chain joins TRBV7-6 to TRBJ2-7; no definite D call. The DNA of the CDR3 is TGTGCCAGCAGCTTAGGCCTGTCGGATTACGAGCAGTACTTC. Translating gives CASSLGLSDYEQYF.